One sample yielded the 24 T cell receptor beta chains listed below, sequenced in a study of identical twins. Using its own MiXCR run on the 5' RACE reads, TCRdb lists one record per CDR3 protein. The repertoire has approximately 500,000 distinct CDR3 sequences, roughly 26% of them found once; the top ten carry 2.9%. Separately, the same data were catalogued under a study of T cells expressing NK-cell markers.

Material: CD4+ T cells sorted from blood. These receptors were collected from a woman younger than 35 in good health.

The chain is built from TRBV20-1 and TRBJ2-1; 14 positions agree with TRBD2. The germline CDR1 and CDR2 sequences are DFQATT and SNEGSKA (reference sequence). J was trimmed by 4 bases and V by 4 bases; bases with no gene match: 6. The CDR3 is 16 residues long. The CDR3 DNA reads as TGCAGTGCTAATAGACGGACTAGCGGGGGGTACAATGAGCAGTTCTTC. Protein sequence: CSANRRTSGGYNEQFF.

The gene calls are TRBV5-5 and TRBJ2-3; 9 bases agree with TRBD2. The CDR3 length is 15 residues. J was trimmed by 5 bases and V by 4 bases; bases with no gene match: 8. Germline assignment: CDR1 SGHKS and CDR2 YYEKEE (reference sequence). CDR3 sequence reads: CASSPLRGGIDTQYF. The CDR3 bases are TGTGCCAGCAGCCCTTTGCGGGGGGGAATAGATACGCAGTATTTT. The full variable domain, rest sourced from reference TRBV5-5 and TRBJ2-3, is DAGVTQSPTHLIKTRGQQVTLRCSPISGHKSVSWYQQVLGQGPQFIFQYYEKEERGRGNFPDRFSARQFPNYSSELNVNALLLGDSALYLCASSPLRGGIDTQYFGPGTRLTVL.

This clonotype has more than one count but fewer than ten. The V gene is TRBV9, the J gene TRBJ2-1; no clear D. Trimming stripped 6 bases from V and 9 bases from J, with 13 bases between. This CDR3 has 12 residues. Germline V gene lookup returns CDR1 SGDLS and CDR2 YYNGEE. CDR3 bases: TGTGCCAGCAAGAAGTTCCCCCCTGAGCAGTTCTTC. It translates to CASKKFPPEQFF.

CDR3 sequence: CASSIREVEKTGELFF. The CDR3 nucleotides are TGTGCCAGCAGCATCAGGGAGGTGGAAAAAACCGGGGAGCTGTTTTTT. The chain carries TRBV7-9 and TRBJ2-2; D perhaps matches TRBD2 (6 bases). The V end was cut by 5 bases, the J end by 5 bases, with 18 bases between. CDR3 length equals 16 residues. Germline V gene sequence: CDR1 SEHNR, CDR2 FQNEAQ (reference sequence).

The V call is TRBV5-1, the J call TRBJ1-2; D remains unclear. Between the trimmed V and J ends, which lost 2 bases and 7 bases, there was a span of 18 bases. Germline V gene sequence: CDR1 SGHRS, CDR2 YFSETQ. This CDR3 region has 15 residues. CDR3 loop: CASSFQAGGESGYTF. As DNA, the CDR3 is TGCGCCAGCAGCTTCCAGGCGGGCGGTGAGAGTGGCTACACCTTC.

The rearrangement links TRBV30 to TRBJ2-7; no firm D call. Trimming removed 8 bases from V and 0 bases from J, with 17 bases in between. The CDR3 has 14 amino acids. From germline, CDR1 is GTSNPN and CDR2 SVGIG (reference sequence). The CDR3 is CALIDGRYSYEQYF. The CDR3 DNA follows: TGTGCCCTAATAGACGGCAGGTACTCCTACGAGCAGTACTTC.

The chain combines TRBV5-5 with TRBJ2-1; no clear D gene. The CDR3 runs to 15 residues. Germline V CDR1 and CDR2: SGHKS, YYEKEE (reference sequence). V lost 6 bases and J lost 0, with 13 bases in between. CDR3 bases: TGTGCCAGCAATCCTAGATCCAGCTCCTACAATGAGCAGTTCTTC. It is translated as CASNPRSSSYNEQFF.

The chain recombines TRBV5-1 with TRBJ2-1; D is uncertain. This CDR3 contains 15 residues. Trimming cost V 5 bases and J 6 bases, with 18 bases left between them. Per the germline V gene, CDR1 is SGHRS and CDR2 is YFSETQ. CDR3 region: CASSRATEHTNEQFF. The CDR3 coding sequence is TGCGCCAGCAGTAGGGCCACCGAACACACCAATGAGCAGTTCTTC.

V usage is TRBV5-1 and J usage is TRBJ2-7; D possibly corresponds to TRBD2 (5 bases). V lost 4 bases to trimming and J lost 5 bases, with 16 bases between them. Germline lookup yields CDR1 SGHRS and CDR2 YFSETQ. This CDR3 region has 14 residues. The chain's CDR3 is CASSRSRDPHEQYF. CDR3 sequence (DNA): TGCGCCAGCAGCCGCTCCCGGGATCCCCACGAGCAGTACTTC.

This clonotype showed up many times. The DNA for the CDR3 is TGTGCCAGCAGTTTCAACGGACACACTGAAGCTTTCTTT. Translating it yields CASSFNGHTEAFF. The rearrangement links TRBV6-6 to TRBJ1-1; no definite D call. From germline, CDR1 is MNHNY and CDR2 SVGAGI (reference sequence). The V end was cut by 4 bases, the J end by 3 bases, with 9 bases between. The CDR3 is made up of 13 amino acids.

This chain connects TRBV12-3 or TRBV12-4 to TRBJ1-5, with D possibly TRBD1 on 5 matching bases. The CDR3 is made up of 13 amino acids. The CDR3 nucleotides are TGTACCGGATCTATTGGGGGGAATCAGCCCCAGCATTTT. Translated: CTGSIGGNQPQHF.

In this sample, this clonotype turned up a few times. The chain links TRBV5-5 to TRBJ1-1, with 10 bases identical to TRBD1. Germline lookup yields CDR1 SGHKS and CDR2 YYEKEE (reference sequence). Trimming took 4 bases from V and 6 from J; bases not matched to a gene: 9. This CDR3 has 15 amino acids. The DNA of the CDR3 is TGTGCCAGCAGCGCTCCTGGGGACAGGGGTCCTGAAGCTTTCTTT. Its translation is CASSAPGDRGPEAFF.

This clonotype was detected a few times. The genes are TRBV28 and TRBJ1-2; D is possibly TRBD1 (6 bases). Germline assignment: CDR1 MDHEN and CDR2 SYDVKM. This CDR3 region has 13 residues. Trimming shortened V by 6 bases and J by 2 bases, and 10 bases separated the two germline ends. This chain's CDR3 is CASRPGHNYGYTF. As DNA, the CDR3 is TGTGCCAGCAGGCCGGGACACAACTATGGCTACACCTTC.

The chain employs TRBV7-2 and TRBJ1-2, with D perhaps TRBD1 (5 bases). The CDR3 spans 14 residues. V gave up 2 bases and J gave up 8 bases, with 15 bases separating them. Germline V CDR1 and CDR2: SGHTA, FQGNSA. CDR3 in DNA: TGTGCCAGCAGCTTATTCGGGGCCTCGGGGGGCTACACCTTC. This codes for CASSLFGASGGYTF.

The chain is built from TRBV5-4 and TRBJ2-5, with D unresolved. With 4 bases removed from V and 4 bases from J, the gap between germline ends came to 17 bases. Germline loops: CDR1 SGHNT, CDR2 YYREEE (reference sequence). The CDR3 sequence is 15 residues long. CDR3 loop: CASSNHFGVGETQYF. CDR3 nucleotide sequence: TGTGCCAGCAGCAACCACTTTGGGGTCGGAGAGACCCAGTACTTC.

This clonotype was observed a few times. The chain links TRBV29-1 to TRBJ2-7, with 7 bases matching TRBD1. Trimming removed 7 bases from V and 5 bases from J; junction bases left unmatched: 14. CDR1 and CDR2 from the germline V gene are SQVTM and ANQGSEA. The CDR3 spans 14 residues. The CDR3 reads CSARGLEGANEQYF. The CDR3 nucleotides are TGCAGCGCGAGGGGGTTAGAGGGGGCCAACGAGCAGTACTTC.

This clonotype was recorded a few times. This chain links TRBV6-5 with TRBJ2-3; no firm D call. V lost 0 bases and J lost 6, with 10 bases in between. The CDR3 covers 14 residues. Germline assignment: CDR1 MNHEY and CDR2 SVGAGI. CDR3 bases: TGTGCCAGCAGTTACTCTAGGACCGACGATACGCAGTATTTT. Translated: CASSYSRTDDTQYF.

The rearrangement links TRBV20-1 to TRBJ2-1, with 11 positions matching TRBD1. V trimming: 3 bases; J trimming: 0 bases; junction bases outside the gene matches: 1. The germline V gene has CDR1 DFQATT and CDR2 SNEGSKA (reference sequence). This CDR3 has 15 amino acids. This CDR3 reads CSARGQGVSYNEQFF. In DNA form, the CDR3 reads TGCAGTGCTAGGGGACAGGGGGTCTCCTACAATGAGCAGTTCTTC.

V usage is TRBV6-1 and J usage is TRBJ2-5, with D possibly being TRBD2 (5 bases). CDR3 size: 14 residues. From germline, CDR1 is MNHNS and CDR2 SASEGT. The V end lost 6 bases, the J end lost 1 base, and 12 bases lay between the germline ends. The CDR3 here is CASSAGRSQETQYF. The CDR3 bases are TGTGCCAGCAGCGCGGGCCGCTCCCAAGAGACCCAGTACTTC.

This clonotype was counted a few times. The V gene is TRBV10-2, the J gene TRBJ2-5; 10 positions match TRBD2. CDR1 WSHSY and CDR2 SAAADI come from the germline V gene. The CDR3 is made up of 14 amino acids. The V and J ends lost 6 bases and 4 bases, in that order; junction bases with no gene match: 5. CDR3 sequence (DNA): TGCGCCAGCAGCTCCAGCGGGAGGGCAGAGACCCAGTACTTC. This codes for CASSSSGRAETQYF.

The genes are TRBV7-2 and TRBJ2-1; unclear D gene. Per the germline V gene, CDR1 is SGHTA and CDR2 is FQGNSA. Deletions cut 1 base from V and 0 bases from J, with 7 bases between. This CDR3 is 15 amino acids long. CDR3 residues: CASSLGTTSYNEQFF. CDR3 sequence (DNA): TGTGCCAGCAGCTTAGGGACCACCTCCTACAATGAGCAGTTCTTC.

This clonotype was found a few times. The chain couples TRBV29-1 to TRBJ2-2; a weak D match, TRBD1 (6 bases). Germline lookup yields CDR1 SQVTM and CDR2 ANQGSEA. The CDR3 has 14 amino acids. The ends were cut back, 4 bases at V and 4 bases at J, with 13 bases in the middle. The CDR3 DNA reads TGCAGCGTTGTAGGGGGATCGGGCACCGGGGAGCTGTTTTTT. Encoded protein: CSVVGGSGTGELFF.

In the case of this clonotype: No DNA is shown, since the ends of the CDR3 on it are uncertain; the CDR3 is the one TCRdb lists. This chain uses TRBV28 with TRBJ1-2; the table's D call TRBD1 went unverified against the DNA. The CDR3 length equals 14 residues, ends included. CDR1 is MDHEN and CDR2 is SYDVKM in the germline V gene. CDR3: CASSFGAGNYGYTF.

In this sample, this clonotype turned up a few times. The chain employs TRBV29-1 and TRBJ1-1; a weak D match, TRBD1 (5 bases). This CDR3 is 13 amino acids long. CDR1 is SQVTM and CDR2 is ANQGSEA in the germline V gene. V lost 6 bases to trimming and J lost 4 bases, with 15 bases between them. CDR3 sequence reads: CSVALDQGTEAFF. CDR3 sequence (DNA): TGCAGCGTAGCCCTAGACCAGGGCACTGAAGCTTTCTTT.